This T cell receptor (beta chain) was captured in a study of T cell changes during pregnancy in multiple sclerosis (dated by TCRdb to about 2019). Looking at the study overall: In women with multiple sclerosis, the researchers looked at how the T cell repertoire shifted as pregnancy progressed.

Library construction relied on the immunoSEQ multiplex PCR assay. TCRdb provides this immuneACCESS table in a form limited to in-frame rearrangements. Some clones are lacking; in checked studies, under half of them reflect an unresolved V gene, and why the rest are absent is not known. This sample gives some 40,000 clones in total; just under 95% of them show up just once. About 8.9% of the sample rests with the top ten. CDR1 MGHRA and CDR2 YSYEKL were looked up in the germline V gene. The CDR3 spans 15 residues, from the cysteine through the phenylalanine. The DNA shown is the 45-base CDR3, in frame from base 1. At the junction V is shortened by 0 bases and J by 3 bases; bases outside the gene matches: 5. Turning to this clone: Its antigen has not been determined. No much larger clonotype is one base removed from it; base qualities were not supplied.

The rearrangement combines TRBV4-1 with TRBJ2-7; TRBD2 aligns with 7 central bases. This TCR was sampled from a female donor with multiple sclerosis, enrolled in a pregnancy study. This specimen was CD8+ T cells from peripheral blood mononuclear cells, taken in the third trimester of pregnancy. Here is the DNA: TGCGCCAGCAGCCAAGACCTCAGCGGGGTCTACGAGCAGTACTTC. Translated, it gives CASSQDLSGVYEQYF.